This TCR beta chain emerged from a study of blood T cell repertoires in COVID-19. Study details: Italy, Spain and the United States were the sources of the convalescent and acute COVID-19 samples. T cells, B-cell-depleted T cells, or PBMCs supplied cDNA or gDNA.

In the authors' workflow: From reference gene primer amplification, estimates of nucleated cell counts were derived. Data came from immunoSEQ multiplex PCR; TCRdb stores just in-frame clones and leaves some out. D and trimming come from the DNA, and the V and J calls and clone size come from that table. The sample lists some 70,000 clones; over 70% were seen once. Material: peripheral blood. The sequence derives from a human donor in a cohort sampled during active COVID-19.

CDR3 nucleotide sequence: TGTGCCAGCAGCTTATTCCGGGACAGGGGCAACGAGCAGTACTTC. Protein: CASSLFRDRGNEQYF. The V gene is TRBV7-8, the J gene TRBJ2-7; TRBD1 aligns across 10 bases. The V and J ends lost 2 bases and 5 bases, in that order; junction bases with no gene match: 6. Germline values: CDR1 SGHVS, CDR2 FQNEAQ. The CDR3 is 15 amino acids.